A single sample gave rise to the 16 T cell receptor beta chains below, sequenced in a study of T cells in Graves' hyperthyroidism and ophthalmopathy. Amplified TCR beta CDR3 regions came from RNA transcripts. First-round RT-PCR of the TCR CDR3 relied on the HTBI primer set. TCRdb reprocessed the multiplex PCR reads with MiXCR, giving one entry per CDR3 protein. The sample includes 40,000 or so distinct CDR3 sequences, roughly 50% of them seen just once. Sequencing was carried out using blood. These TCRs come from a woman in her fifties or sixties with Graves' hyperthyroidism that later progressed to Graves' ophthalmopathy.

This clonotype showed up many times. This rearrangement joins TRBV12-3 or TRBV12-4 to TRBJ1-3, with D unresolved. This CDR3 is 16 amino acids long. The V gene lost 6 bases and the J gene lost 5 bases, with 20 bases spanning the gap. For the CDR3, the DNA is TGTGCCAGCAGCCCCTTTGGGCGGACCGGGAGAAACACCATATATTTT. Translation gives CASSPFGRTGRNTIYF.

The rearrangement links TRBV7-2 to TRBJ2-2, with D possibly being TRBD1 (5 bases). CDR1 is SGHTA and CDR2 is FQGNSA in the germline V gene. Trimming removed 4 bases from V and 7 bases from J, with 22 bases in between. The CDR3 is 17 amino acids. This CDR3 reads CASSYRQTSSGNGELFF. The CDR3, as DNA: TGTGCCAGCAGCTACCGACAGACGAGCTCTGGAAACGGGGAGCTGTTTTTT.

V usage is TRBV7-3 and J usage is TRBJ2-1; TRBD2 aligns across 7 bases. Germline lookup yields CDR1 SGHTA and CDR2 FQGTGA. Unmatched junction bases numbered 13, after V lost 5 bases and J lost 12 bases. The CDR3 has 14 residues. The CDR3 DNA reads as TGTGCCAGCAGCCCCTGGGCTAGCGGAGATACGCAGTTCTTC. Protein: CASSPWASGDTQFF.

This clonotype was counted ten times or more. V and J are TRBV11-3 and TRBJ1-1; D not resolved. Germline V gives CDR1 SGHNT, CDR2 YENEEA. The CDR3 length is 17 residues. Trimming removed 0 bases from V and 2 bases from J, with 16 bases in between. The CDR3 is CASSLDVGSLKNTEAFF. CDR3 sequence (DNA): TGTGCCAGCAGCTTAGATGTGGGCAGTCTAAAAAACACTGAAGCTTTCTTT.

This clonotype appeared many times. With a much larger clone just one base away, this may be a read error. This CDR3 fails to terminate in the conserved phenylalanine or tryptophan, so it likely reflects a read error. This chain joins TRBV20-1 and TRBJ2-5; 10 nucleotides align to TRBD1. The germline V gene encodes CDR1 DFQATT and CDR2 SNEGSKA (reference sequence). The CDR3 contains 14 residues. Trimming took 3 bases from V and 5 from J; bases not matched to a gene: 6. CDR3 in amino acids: CSASRQGARETQYL. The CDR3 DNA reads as TGCAGTGCTAGCAGACAGGGGGCGCGGGAGACCCAGTACCTC.

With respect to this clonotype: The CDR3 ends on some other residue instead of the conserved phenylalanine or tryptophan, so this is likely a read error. The CDR3 DNA reads TGTGCCAGCTCACCACCTTGGTCGACTAGCTCCTACGAGCAGTACTGC. Amino acids: CASSPPWSTSSYEQYC. The gene calls are TRBV18 and TRBJ2-7, with D possibly matching TRBD2 (6 bases). Germline-derived CDR1 and CDR2 are KGHSH and LQKENI. CDR3 size: 16 residues. Trimming left V 0 bases short and J 0 bases short, with 12 bases between.

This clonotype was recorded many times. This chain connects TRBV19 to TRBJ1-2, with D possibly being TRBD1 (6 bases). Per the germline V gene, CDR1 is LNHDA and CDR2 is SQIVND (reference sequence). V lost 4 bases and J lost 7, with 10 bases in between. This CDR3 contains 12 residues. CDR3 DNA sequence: TGTGCCAGTAGTACTGGACAGACTGGCTACACCTTC. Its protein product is CASSTGQTGYTF.

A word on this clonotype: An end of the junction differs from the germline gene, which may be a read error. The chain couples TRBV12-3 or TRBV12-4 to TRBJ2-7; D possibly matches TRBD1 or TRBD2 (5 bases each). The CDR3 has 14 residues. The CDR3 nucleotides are TGTACCAGCAGCACCGGGACCCCCTCCTGCGAGCAGTACTTC. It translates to CTSSTGTPSCEQYF.

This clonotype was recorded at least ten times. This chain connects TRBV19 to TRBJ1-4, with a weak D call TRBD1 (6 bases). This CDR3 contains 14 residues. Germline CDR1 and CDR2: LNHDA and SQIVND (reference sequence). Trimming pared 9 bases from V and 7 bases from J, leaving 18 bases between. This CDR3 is CASSPGQGSEKLFF. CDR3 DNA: TGTGCCAGCTCCCCGGGGCAGGGGAGTGAAAAACTGTTTTTT. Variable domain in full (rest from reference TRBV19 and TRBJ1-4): DGGITQSPKYLFRKEGQNVTLSCEQNLNHDAMYWYRQDPGQGLRLIYYSQIVNDFQKGDIAEGYSVSREKKESFPLTVTSAQKNPTAFYLCASSPGQGSEKLFFGSGTQLSVL.

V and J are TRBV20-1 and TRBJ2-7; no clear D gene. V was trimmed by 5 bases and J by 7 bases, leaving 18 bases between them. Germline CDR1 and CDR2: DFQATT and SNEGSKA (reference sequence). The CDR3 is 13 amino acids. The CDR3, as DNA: TGCAGTGCTGAGGACGGCGGCCTACGAGAGCAGTACTTC. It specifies CSAEDGGLREQYF.

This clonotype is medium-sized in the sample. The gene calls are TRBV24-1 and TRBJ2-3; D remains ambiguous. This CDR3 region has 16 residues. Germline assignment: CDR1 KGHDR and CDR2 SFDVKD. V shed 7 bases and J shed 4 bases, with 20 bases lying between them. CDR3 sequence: CATRPAVKGSPDTQYF. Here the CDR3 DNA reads TGTGCCACCAGACCCGCGGTGAAGGGTTCGCCAGATACGCAGTATTTT.

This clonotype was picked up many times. CDR3 region: CASSLGTSGGYSYNEQFF. The CDR3 DNA reads as TGTGCCAGCAGCTTAGGGACTAGCGGGGGGTACTCCTACAATGAGCAGTTCTTC. The chain carries TRBV11-2 and TRBJ2-1, with 14 bases identical to TRBD2. Trimming cost V 1 base and J 0 bases; bases outside gene matches: 2. CDR1 is SGHAT, CDR2 FQNNGV, per germline. This CDR3 has 18 residues.

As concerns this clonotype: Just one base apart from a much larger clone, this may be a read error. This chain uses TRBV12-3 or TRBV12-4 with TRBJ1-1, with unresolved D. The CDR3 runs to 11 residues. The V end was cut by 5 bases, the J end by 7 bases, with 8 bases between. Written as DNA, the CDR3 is TGTGCCAGCAGTGGAGACGTTGAAGCTTTCTTT. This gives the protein CASSGDVEAFF.

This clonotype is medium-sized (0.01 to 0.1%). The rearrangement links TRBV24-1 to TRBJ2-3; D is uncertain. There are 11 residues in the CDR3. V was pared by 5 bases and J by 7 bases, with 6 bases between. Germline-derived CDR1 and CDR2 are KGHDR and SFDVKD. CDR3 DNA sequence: TGTGCCACCAGTGTAGGGAATACGCAGTATTTT. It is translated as CATSVGNTQYF.

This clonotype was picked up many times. The CDR3 here is CSARVPGRATEAFF. The CDR3 coding sequence is TGCAGTGCTAGAGTCCCGGGGAGGGCCACTGAAGCTTTCTTT. The V gene is TRBV20-1, the J gene TRBJ1-1; no definite D call. The germline V gene encodes CDR1 DFQATT and CDR2 SNEGSKA (reference sequence). The CDR3 runs to 14 residues. V lost 1 base, J lost 4 bases, and 13 bases lay in between.

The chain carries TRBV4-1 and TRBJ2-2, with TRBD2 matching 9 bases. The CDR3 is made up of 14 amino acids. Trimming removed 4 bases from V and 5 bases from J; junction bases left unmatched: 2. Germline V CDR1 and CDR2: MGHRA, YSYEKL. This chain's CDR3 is CASSRSGSTGELFF. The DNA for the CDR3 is TGCGCCAGCAGCCGTAGCGGGAGTACCGGGGAGCTGTTTTTT.